A single sample gave rise to the 10 T cell receptor beta chains below, sequenced in a study of blood T cell repertoires in COVID-19. The repertoire was sequenced with immunoSEQ multiplex PCR; TCRdb's copy has only in-frame clones and lacks some. The sample contains roughly 120,000 clones, 60% to 80% of which appear only once. The material sequenced was peripheral blood. The receptors derive from a woman of 80 years or more with active or convalescent COVID-19.

This clone was picked up a small number of times. The rearrangement uses TRBV5-4 and TRBJ2-7, with D possibly TRBD1 on 6 matching bases. The CDR3 is made up of 14 amino acids. Deletions cut 5 bases from V and 2 bases from J, with 14 bases between. In germline, CDR1 is SGHNT, CDR2 YYREEE (reference sequence). This CDR3 reads CASSRDNPAYEQYF. In DNA form, the CDR3 reads TGTGCCAGCAGTAGGGACAATCCGGCCTACGAGCAGTACTTC.

The chain recombines TRBV6-5 with TRBJ2-7; D is possibly TRBD1 (5 bases). CDR1 MNHEY and CDR2 SVGAGI come from the germline V gene. The CDR3 totals 11 residues. The V end was cut by 11 bases, the J end by 3 bases, with 11 bases between. CDR3 amino acids: CASGQGYEQYF. Written as DNA, the CDR3 is TGTGCCTCTGGGCAGGGCTACGAGCAGTACTTC.

Worth noting for this clone: At one boundary the junction diverges from the germline segment, which might be a read error. J is TRBJ2-2 and V is TRBV7-9, with 8 bases that match TRBD1. Germline CDR1 reads SEHNR; CDR2 reads FQNEAQ (reference sequence). The CDR3 is 19 amino acids. CDR3 in amino acids: CASNLARDRFPPGTGELFF. CDR3 sequence (DNA): TGTGCCAGCAACTTAGCCCGGGACAGGTTCCCCCCCGGCACCGGGGAGCTGTTTTTT.

This clone was seen repeatedly, ten times or more. V and J are TRBV5-1 and TRBJ2-7, with 10 bases that match TRBD1. Germline V CDR1 and CDR2: SGHRS, YFSETQ. V shed 3 bases and J 7 bases; nucleotides not matched to a gene: 13. This CDR3 spans 16 amino acids. The CDR3 bases are TGCGCCAGCAGCTGGGGACCGGGACAGGGGTCTGGGGAGCAGTACTTC. Protein: CASSWGPGQGSGEQYF.

The rearrangement links TRBV10-1 to TRBJ2-1, with TRBD2 matching 7 bases. Germline V gene data show CDR1 as WNHNN and CDR2 as SYGVQD (reference sequence). The V and J ends lost 4 bases and 4 bases, in that order; junction bases with no gene match: 1. This CDR3 contains 13 residues. The CDR3 loop is CASSASGYNEQFF. DNA of the CDR3: TGCGCCAGCAGTGCTAGCGGATACAATGAGCAGTTCTTC.

The chain joins TRBV6-2 or TRBV6-3 to TRBJ1-2, with D possibly TRBD1 on 6 matching bases. The CDR3 has 13 residues. The V gene lost 5 bases and the J gene lost 5 bases, with 12 bases spanning the gap. Germline CDR1 MNHEY, CDR2 SVGEGT. The CDR3 nucleotides read TGTGCCAGCAGTCCCGGACAGACGTATGGCTACACCTTC. Its translation is CASSPGQTYGYTF.

V usage is TRBV28 and J usage is TRBJ2-4; 7 nucleotides match TRBD2. Germline V lookup: CDR1 MDHEN, CDR2 SYDVKM. Trimming cost V 6 bases and J 6 bases; bases outside gene matches: 11. The CDR3 runs to 15 residues. As DNA, the CDR3 is TGTGCCAGCAGAGGGGAGTCAGCGGGGATAAACATTCAGTACTTC. Protein product: CASRGESAGINIQYF. The variable domain in full, with the rest retrieved from reference TRBV28 and TRBJ2-4, is DVKVTQSSRYLVKRTGEKVFLECVQDMDHENMFWYRQDPGLGLRLIYFSYDVKMKEKGDIPEGYSVSREKKERFSLILESASTNQTSMYLCASRGESAGINIQYFGAGTRLSVL.

The genes are TRBV2 and TRBJ1-2; 7 bases map to TRBD1. Germline lookup yields CDR1 SNHLY and CDR2 FYNNEI. The trim removed 7 bases at V and 3 bases at J, leaving 8 bases unmatched. The CDR3 covers 14 residues. The CDR3 reads CASKAGGGDYGYTF. The CDR3 nucleotides read TGTGCCAGCAAAGCGGGAGGGGGCGACTATGGCTACACCTTC. The whole variable domain, filled in from reference TRBV2 and TRBJ1-2, reads EPEVTQTPSHQVTQMGQEVILRCVPISNHLYFYWYRQILGQKVEFLVSFYNNEISEKSEIFDDQFSVERPDGSNFTLKIRSTKLEDSAMYFCASKAGGGDYGYTFGSGTRLTVV.

The chain combines TRBV6-2 or TRBV6-3 with TRBJ2-2; 7 positions match TRBD2. Trimming cost V 2 bases and J 5 bases; bases outside gene matches: 5. Germline V gene sequence: CDR1 MNHEY, CDR2 SVGEGT. The CDR3 runs to 15 residues. The CDR3 DNA reads as TGTGCCAGCAGTTACGCCTGGGGAGGGACCGGGGAGCTGTTTTTT. Protein: CASSYAWGGTGELFF.

The gene calls are TRBV2 and TRBJ1-3; TRBD1 matches at 7 bases. Germline loops: CDR1 SNHLY, CDR2 FYNNEI. This CDR3 is built from 15 residues. V trimming: 6 bases; J trimming: 2 bases; junction bases outside the gene matches: 7. The CDR3 here is CASSGIRGTGNTIYF. DNA of the CDR3: TGTGCCAGCAGCGGAATCAGGGGGACTGGAAACACCATATATTTT.